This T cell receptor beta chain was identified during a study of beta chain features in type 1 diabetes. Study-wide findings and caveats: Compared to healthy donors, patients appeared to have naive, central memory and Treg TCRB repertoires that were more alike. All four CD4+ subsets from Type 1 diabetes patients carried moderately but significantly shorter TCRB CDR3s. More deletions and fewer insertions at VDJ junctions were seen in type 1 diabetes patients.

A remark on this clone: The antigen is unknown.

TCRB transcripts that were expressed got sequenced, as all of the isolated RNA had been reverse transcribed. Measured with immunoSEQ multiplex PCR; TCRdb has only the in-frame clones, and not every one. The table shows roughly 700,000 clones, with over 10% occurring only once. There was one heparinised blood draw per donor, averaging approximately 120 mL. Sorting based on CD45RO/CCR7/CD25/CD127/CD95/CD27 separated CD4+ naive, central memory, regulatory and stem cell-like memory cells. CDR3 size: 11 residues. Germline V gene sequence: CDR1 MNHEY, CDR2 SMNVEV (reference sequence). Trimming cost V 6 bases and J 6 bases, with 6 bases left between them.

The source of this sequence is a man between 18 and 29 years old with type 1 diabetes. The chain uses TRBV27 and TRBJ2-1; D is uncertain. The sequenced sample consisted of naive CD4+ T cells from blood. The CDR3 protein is CASREVNEQFF. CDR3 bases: TGTGCCAGCAGAGAAGTCAATGAGCAGTTCTTC.